These T cell receptor beta chains were read from a single sample in a study of immune cell composition in non-small cell lung cancer. TCRdb's table, derived via immunoSEQ multiplex PCR, lists solely in-frame clones and lacks some. The sample has 1,900 or so clones, about 80% seen once. Sample: lung tumor tissue. The receptor source for this set is a human donor with non-small cell lung cancer. Both conserved end residues are part of each CDR3. The order of the fields is D gene, V gene, clone size, J gene, CDR3 protein, CDR3 DNA. The D gene is left open where the match is weak. Only some rows state a clone size, as once, few, many or a class for expanded clones.

.,TRBV4-1,.,TRBJ2-7,CASSQSPDGRWQYF,TGCGCCAGCAGCCAATCCCCAGACGGCCGTTGGCAGTACTTC
TRBD1,TRBV27,.,TRBJ1-1,CASSPFGQGKNTEAFF,TGTGCCAGCAGTCCATTTGGACAGGGGAAGAACACTGAAGCTTTCTTT
.,TRBV12-5,.,TRBJ2-5,CASGWNTGWVETQYF,TGTGCTAGTGGTTGGAACACAGGGTGGGTGGAGACCCAGTACTTC
TRBD2,TRBV11-2,once,TRBJ2-5,CASSQPAGGLGETQYF,TGTGCCAGCAGCCAACCGGCGGGGGGGCTGGGGGAGACCCAGTACTTC
.,TRBV5-6,.,TRBJ2-7,CASSRNSVYEQYF,TGTGCCAGCAGCCGAAACAGCGTATACGAGCAGTACTTC
.,TRBV6-1,.,TRBJ1-2,CASSEKRGYGYTF,TGTGCCAGCAGTGAAAAAAGGGGCTATGGCTACACCTTC
TRBD2,TRBV27,.,TRBJ2-1,CAVGLAVRDEQFF,TGTGCCGTGGGACTAGCCGTACGGGATGAGCAGTTCTTC
TRBD2,TRBV19,.,TRBJ2-5,CASSARTSGRETQYF,TGTGCCAGTAGTGCCAGGACTAGCGGGCGAGAGACCCAGTACTTC
.,TRBV7-2,.,TRBJ2-2,CASSLGSSPNTGELFF,TGTGCCAGCAGCTTAGGATCTAGTCCGAACACCGGGGAGCTGTTTTTT
.,TRBV5-4,.,TRBJ2-1,CASSPRTSYNEQFF,TGTGCCAGCAGCCCACGTACTAGCTACAATGAGCAGTTCTTC
TRBD1,TRBV13,.,TRBJ1-2,CASSLGTGGYGYTF,TGTGCCAGCAGCCTCGGGACAGGCGGTTATGGCTACACCTTC
TRBD2,TRBV6-5,.,TRBJ2-3,CASAKRGTDTQYF,TGTGCCAGCGCGAAGCGGGGAACAGATACGCAGTATTTT
TRBD1,TRBV6-1,.,TRBJ1-2,CASSERETGRGYTF,TGTGCCAGCAGCGAAAGGGAGACAGGGAGAGGCTACACCTTC
.,TRBV6-6,.,TRBJ2-2,CASKFVAAKVGELFF,TGTGCCAGCAAGTTTGTGGCAGCCAAGGTCGGGGAGCTGTTTTTT
TRBD2,TRBV5-1,.,TRBJ2-3,CASTIRGDGFTDTQYF,TGCGCGTCTACAATCCGGGGGGATGGTTTCACAGATACGCAGTATTTT
.,TRBV4-3,.,TRBJ2-7,CASSQGQDLRDLIYEQYF,TGCGCCAGCAGCCAAGGTCAAGACCTCCGGGACCTAATCTACGAGCAGTACTTC
.,TRBV7-6,few,TRBJ2-7,CASSLGAATYEQYF,TGTGCCAGCAGCTTAGGGGCGGCCACCTACGAGCAGTACTTC
TRBD2,TRBV19,.,TRBJ2-3,CASSPWTSSYTDTQYF,TGTGCCAGTAGCCCCTGGACTAGCAGCTACACAGATACGCAGTATTTT
.,TRBV2,few,TRBJ2-7,CASKRPGETYEQYF,TGTGCCAGCAAAAGGCCAGGGGAGACCTACGAGCAGTACTTC
.,TRBV28,.,TRBJ1-3,CASFRGRGLFGNTIYF,TGTGCCAGTTTTCGGGGCAGGGGCCTTTTTGGAAACACCATATATTTT
TRBD2,TRBV7-9,.,TRBJ2-1,CASSPRLAGAWRENEQFF,TGTGCCAGCAGCCCAAGGCTAGCGGGAGCCTGGCGGGAAAATGAGCAGTTCTTC
.,TRBV4-2,.,TRBJ1-5,CASSQDGQGEGQPQHF,TGTGCCAGCAGCCAAGATGGGCAGGGAGAGGGACAGCCCCAGCATTTT
TRBD2,TRBV5-1,.,TRBJ2-1,CASSPSGGGEQFF,TGCGCCAGCAGCCCTAGCGGGGGCGGTGAGCAGTTCTTC
TRBD2,TRBV28,.,TRBJ2-3,CASSLGSGSGSSTDTQYF,TGTGCCAGCAGTTTGGGTAGCGGGAGCGGCTCCAGCACAGATACGCAGTATTTT
.,TRBV27,.,TRBJ1-1,CASSFRAGNTEAFF,TGTGCCAGCAGTTTTCGGGCAGGGAACACTGAAGCTTTCTTT
.,TRBV18,.,TRBJ2-3,CASSSSATDTQYF,TGTGCCAGCTCAAGTAGCGCCACAGATACGCAGTATTTT
.,TRBV11-3,few,TRBJ1-6,CASSPGDSPLHF,TGTGCCAGCAGCCCAGGGGATTCACCCCTCCACTTT
.,TRBV28,.,TRBJ2-1,CASSWGGTVYNEQFF,TGTGCCAGCAGTTGGGGCGGGACCGTTTACAATGAGCAGTTCTTC
.,TRBV9,.,TRBJ2-7,CASSAGPMSSEQYF,TGTGCCAGCAGCGCCGGGCCCATGTCTTCCGAGCAGTACTTC
TRBD1,TRBV9,.,TRBJ2-7,CASSAPGSGGTEQYF,TGTGCCAGCAGCGCGCCCGGATCAGGGGGCACCGAGCAGTACTTC
.,TRBV2,.,TRBJ2-2,CASSADWSGELFF,TGTGCCAGCAGTGCAGACTGGTCCGGGGAGCTGTTTTTT
TRBD1,TRBV28,.,TRBJ2-5,CASSLAMTGAGKETQYF,TGTGCCAGCAGTTTGGCTATGACAGGGGCGGGAAAAGAGACCCAGTACTTC
TRBD1,TRBV2,few,TRBJ1-2,CASWTGINYGYTF,TGTGCCAGCTGGACAGGGATTAACTATGGCTACACCTTC
.,TRBV5-1,.,TRBJ1-5,CASSLSGNQPQHF,TGCGCCAGCAGCTTGTCGGGTAATCAGCCCCAGCATTTT
TRBD1,TRBV4-2,.,TRBJ2-5,CASSQADRGETQYF,TGTGCCAGCAGCCAGGCGGACAGGGGGGAGACCCAGTACTTC
.,TRBV28,.,TRBJ1-5,CASSPPVVGPGMSQPQHF,TGTGCCAGCAGTCCACCGGTAGTGGGACCGGGGATGAGTCAGCCCCAGCATTTT
.,TRBV9,.,TRBJ1-6,CASSVGHKSPLHF,TGTGCCAGCAGCGTAGGACACAAGTCACCCCTCCACTTT
TRBD2,TRBV25-1,.,TRBJ2-5,CASSESFGGGGETQYF,TGTGCCAGCAGTGAATCATTCGGGGGGGGCGGAGAGACCCAGTACTTC
.,TRBV7-8,.,TRBJ1-5,CASSLVDGAQPQHF,TGTGCCAGCAGCTTAGTAGACGGGGCTCAGCCCCAGCATTTT
.,TRBV7-7,.,TRBJ1-4,CASSPGTGPNEKLFF,TGTGCTAGCAGCCCTGGGACTGGGCCAAATGAAAAACTGTTTTTT
.,TRBV6-1,.,TRBJ2-1,CASSEDWPYGTLGHEQFF,TGTGCCAGCAGTGAGGACTGGCCTTACGGGACACTCGGCCATGAGCAGTTCTTC
TRBD2,TRBV11-3,.,TRBJ2-5,CASSLEGGSQETQYF,TGTGCCAGCAGCTTAGAAGGCGGGAGCCAAGAGACCCAGTACTTC
.,TRBV5-4,.,TRBJ2-7,CASSFKGYDEQYF,TGTGCCAGCAGCTTTAAAGGGTACGACGAGCAGTACTTC
.,TRBV25-1,.,TRBJ1-3,CASTGPNSGNTIYF,TGTGCCAGCACAGGGCCTAACTCTGGAAACACCATATATTTT
.,TRBV21-1,once,TRBJ1-1,CASSKARVITEAFF,TGTGCCAGCAGCAAAGCGAGGGTGATCACTGAAGCTTTCTTT
.,TRBV6-5,.,TRBJ1-2,CATGEGSGGYTF,TGTGCCACCGGGGAGGGGAGTGGGGGCTACACCTTC
.,TRBV6-4,few,TRBJ2-2,CASSEVAGGTGELFF,TGTGCCAGCAGTGAGGTTGCGGGCGGCACCGGGGAGCTGTTTTTT
.,TRBV18,.,TRBJ2-1,CASSPTGRGLNEQFF,TGTGCCAGCTCACCGACGGGGCGAGGGCTCAATGAGCAGTTCTTC
.,TRBV6-1,.,TRBJ2-1,CASSDGVRVDEQFF,TGTGCCAGCAGTGATGGCGTACGTGTGGATGAGCAGTTCTTC
.,TRBV6-5,.,TRBJ1-3,CASSYSRQDSGNTIYF,TGTGCCAGCAGTTACTCGAGGCAGGACTCTGGAAACACCATATATTTT
.,TRBV27,.,TRBJ2-5,CASSSMGETQYF,TGTGCCAGCAGTTCGATGGGGGAGACCCAGTACTTC
TRBD1,TRBV28,.,TRBJ2-1,CASSPDRRDEQFF,TGTGCCAGCAGTCCGGACAGGCGGGATGAGCAGTTCTTC
TRBD2,TRBV27,.,TRBJ2-2,CASSQWGGSTGELFF,TGTGCCAGCAGCCAATGGGGGGGGAGCACCGGGGAGCTGTTTTTT
TRBD2,TRBV28,.,TRBJ2-7,CASSPSLASGISYEQYF,TGTGCCAGCAGTCCGTCGTTGGCTAGCGGTATTTCCTACGAGCAGTACTTC